This T cell receptor beta chain was obtained from a study of T cell responses to AZD1222 COVID-19 vaccine. For the study at large: Second-dose intervals near 4 or 12 weeks were combined.

As concerns this clone: Its target is not known.

General study findings and limits: Close to half of all spike-specific TCRs reportedly target regions of the variants that are unmutated. Baseline testing showed seropositivity in only six or seven AZD1222 recipients.

The V gene lost 3 bases and the J gene lost 8 bases, with 13 bases spanning the gap. From germline, CDR1 is SGHTA and CDR2 FQGTGA. CDR3 size: 13 residues. Method: immunoSEQ multiplex PCR; TCRdb's copy keeps in-frame clones and lacks some. The sample has around 78,000 clones, around 86% seen once. The sequencing here drew on peripheral blood, taken on day 0 of AZD1222 vaccination. This chain links TRBV7-3 with TRBJ1-1, with D possibly matching TRBD1 (5 bases). The receptor comes from an adult in good health. The CDR3 region is CASSFMGVGEAFF. DNA of the CDR3: TGTGCCAGCAGCTTTATGGGGGTCGGGGAAGCTTTCTTT.